The clone carrying this T cell receptor (beta chain) was counted once. Antigen specificity is unknown. The CDR3 contains 19 residues. V gave up 1 base and J gave up 0 bases; unmatched junction bases: 9. CDR1 LGHDT and CDR2 YNNKEL come from the germline V gene (reference sequence). The data derive from a study of blood T cells in healthy people across ages. General observations from the study: CMV status of donors was unknown, possibly confounding expanded clonotype changes.

A J-beta primer mix and a sample-barcoded 5' primer were used in a second PCR of about 7 to 12 cycles. TCRdb recomputed calls from the 5' RACE reads with MiXCR, one row per CDR3 protein. The sample shows around 800,000 distinct CDR3 sequences, roughly 24% of them seen only once. These data also formed part of another study, on T cells of mothers and their children. That report notes: Mothers gave over 8.5 million TCR beta CDR3 reads each, and children roughly 3 million each.

The sequenced material came from blood. The source is a boy aged 5-17 years in good health. The genes are TRBV3-1 and TRBJ2-1; 10 nucleotides match TRBD2. CDR3 DNA sequence: TGTGCCAGCAGCCAAGCAACCGGGACTAGCGATAGCTCCTACAATGAGCAGTTCTTC. Translated: CASSQATGTSDSSYNEQFF.